This TCR beta chain is drawn from a study of T cells in Graves' hyperthyroidism and ophthalmopathy. Findings and limits, study-wide: Blood also held most thyroid clonotypes expanded beyond 0.001. Stable hyperthyroidism was told apart from ophthalmopathy by a model built on 13 V-J features.

For Graves' hyperthyroidism to be stable, ophthalmopathy could not progress within 18 months. The hyperthyroidism patients had all been newly diagnosed, and their disease duration was under 2 months. Their ages ranged from 18 to 65 years. A word on this clonotype: The antigen is unknown.

Amplification of TCR beta CDR3 regions was performed using RNA transcripts as template. HTBI primers were the set used in a first-round RT-PCR of the TCR CDR3. TCRdb redid the calling of the multiplex PCR reads with MiXCR, one entry per CDR3 protein. The sample consists of some 600,000 distinct CDR3 sequences, 46% of them appearing once. The sample taken for sequencing was peripheral blood or thyroid tissue (not recorded which). This receptor was taken from a woman under 30 with Graves' hyperthyroidism.

The CDR3 reads CASYSGRDYEQYF. The CDR3 nucleotides read TGTGCCAGCTATAGCGGGAGGGACTACGAGCAGTACTTC. The rearrangement uses TRBV2 and TRBJ2-7; 11 bases fit TRBD2. The V and J ends lost 8 bases and 3 bases, in that order; junction bases with no gene match: 3. From germline, CDR1 is SNHLY and CDR2 FYNNEI. The CDR3 contains 13 residues.